Below, 5 T cell receptor beta chains from the same sample are listed, as sequenced in a study of blood T cell repertoires in COVID-19. The assay was immunoSEQ multiplex PCR, and TCRdb's table has in-frame clones only and misses some. Of tens of thousands of clones in the sample, around 76% were seen once. Sequenced: peripheral blood. These receptor sequences come from a woman aged 55-69 years with acute or convalescent COVID-19.

J is TRBJ2-7 and V is TRBV5-8, with TRBD2 identical over 7 bases. Trimming removed 0 bases from V and 3 bases from J; junction bases left unmatched: 6. The CDR3 consists of 15 residues. Germline CDR1 and CDR2: SGHTS and YDEGEE. CDR3 sequence (DNA): TGTGCCAGCAGCTTGGCCGCCGGGACTATCTACGAGCAGTACTTC. This codes for CASSLAAGTIYEQYF.

The chain combines TRBV4-2 with TRBJ2-7; TRBD1 aligns across 7 bases. Unmatched junction bases numbered 13, after V lost 4 bases and J lost 1 base. The germline V gene has CDR1 LGHNA and CDR2 YNFKEQ. The length of the CDR3 is 17 residues. The CDR3 is CASSPPLGRQGSYEQYF. The DNA of the CDR3 is TGTGCCAGCAGCCCCCCCCTAGGGAGACAGGGATCCTACGAGCAGTACTTC.

This clone was recorded a few times. The J gene is TRBJ2-5, the V gene TRBV30, with D perhaps matching TRBD2 (6 bases). The CDR3 covers 12 residues. Germline CDR1 GTSNPN, CDR2 SVGIG (reference sequence). Trimming took off 7 bases at V and 5 bases at J, with 14 bases between the two ends. The CDR3 reads CASLISGETQYF. Here the CDR3 DNA reads TGTGCCTCCCTGATCAGCGGGGAGACCCAGTACTTC.

The chain couples TRBV30 to TRBJ2-5; 9 bases are shared with TRBD1. The ends lost 3 bases at V and 6 bases at J; junction bases unmatched: 8. CDR1 is GTSNPN and CDR2 is SVGIG in the germline V gene (reference sequence). The CDR3 covers 14 residues. As DNA, the CDR3 is TGTGCCTGGAGCCCTGGACAGGGGATGCAGACCCAGTACTTC. It specifies CAWSPGQGMQTQYF. The entire variable domain, with the rest obtained from reference TRBV30 and TRBJ2-5, is as follows: SQTIHQWPATLVQPVGSPLSLECTVEGTSNPNLYWYRQAAGRGLQLLFYSVGIGQISSEVPQNLSASRPQDRQFILSSKKLLLSDSGFYLCAWSPGQGMQTQYFGPGTRLLVL.

V and J are TRBV9 and TRBJ1-3; 8 bases are a match to TRBD1. This CDR3 comprises 13 residues. V shed 4 bases, J shed 12 bases, and the junction held 9 bases outside the gene matches. The germline V gene encodes CDR1 SGDLS and CDR2 YYNGEE. The CDR3 DNA reads as TGTGCCAGCAGCCCACGGACAGGGTATAGCATATATTTT. Protein: CASSPRTGYSIYF.